The 5 T cell receptor beta chains below all came from one sample that was sequenced in a study of T-cell reconstitution after alpha-beta-depleted transplantation in children (dated by TCRdb to between 2015 and 2016). In the paper's terms, the treatment or condition label means: allogeneic hematopoietic cell transplantation with graft depleted of TCRalphabeta T cells and CD19 B cells. Preparation of the library involved PCR. The run used an Illumina HiSeq 2500. Molecular barcoding was employed in the preparation of TCR libraries, with unique molecular identifiers being used to normalize TCRbeta repertoire quantification. Clones were called with MiXCR by TCRdb after fastp trimmed the public reads at Q25, and only in-frame beta chains were retained. Each record represents a unique CDR3 protein, reported with the most common genes and DNA among its rows. This sample is represented by about 980,000 distinct CDR3 sequences; roughly 31% of them were singletons. The top ten clones comprise roughly 30% of the sample.

The sequenced sample was PBMCs, mostly from graft donor cells, obtained 360 days after TCRalphabeta/CD19-depleted stem cell transplant. The receptor set was obtained from a boy under three years old who had a stem cell transplant for SCID, so the T cells may come from the graft donor.

V is TRBV29-1 and J is TRBJ2-1, with 9 bases that match TRBD2. CDR1 and CDR2 from the germline V gene are SQVTM and ANQGSEA. Trimming removed 7 bases from V and 0 bases from J; junction bases left unmatched: 7. There are 15 residues in the CDR3. CDR3 coding DNA: TGCAGCGCCCTTAGCGGGGGTAGCTCCTACAATGAGCAGTTCTTC. Amino acid sequence: CSALSGGSSYNEQFF.

V gene TRBV18 combines with J gene TRBJ2-7; 7 nucleotides align to TRBD1. This CDR3 spans 14 amino acids. The junction had 4 bases not matched to a gene; V was cut back by 3 bases and J by 2 bases. CDR1 is KGHSH and CDR2 is LQKENI in the germline V gene. The CDR3 sequence is CASSPDRRAYEQYF. The DNA for the CDR3 is TGTGCCAGCTCACCGGACAGGCGGGCCTACGAGCAGTACTTC.

The chain joins TRBV6-5 to TRBJ2-1; 9 nucleotides match TRBD1. The CDR3 covers 15 residues. CDR1 is MNHEY, CDR2 SVGAGI, per germline. V gave up 2 bases and J gave up 12 bases; unmatched junction bases: 11. Here the CDR3 reads CASSYGTGRSQGQFF. The DNA of the CDR3 is TGTGCCAGCAGTTACGGGACAGGGCGGTCCCAGGGGCAGTTCTTC.

This chain links TRBV7-2 with TRBJ2-2; 10 positions agree with TRBD1. CDR3 length: 16 amino acids. The J segment lost 4 bases and the V segment lost 5 bases, leaving 7 bases of the junction unmatched. CDR1 is SGHTA, CDR2 FQGNSA, per germline. CDR3 amino acids: CASSRGQGTVTGELFF. Written as DNA, the CDR3 is TGTGCCAGCAGCAGGGGACAGGGGACTGTCACCGGGGAGCTGTTTTTT.

Only a few counts were recorded for this clonotype. J is TRBJ2-3 and V is TRBV4-2, with TRBD2 matching 8 bases. Looked up from germline, CDR1 is LGHNA and CDR2 is YNFKEQ. V was clipped by 0 bases and J by 1 base; unmatched bases: 3. This CDR3 has 16 amino acids. The CDR3 nucleotides read TGTGCCAGCAGCCAAGACAGCGGGGGCGGCACAGATACGCAGTATTTT. It yields the protein CASSQDSGGGTDTQYF.